This TCR beta chain originates from a study of shared T cell receptors in the human thymus. TCRdb keeps only in-frame clones here, not all; method: immunoSEQ multiplex PCR. The sample lists 700,000 or so clones; approximately 85% were seen once. The V gene end was trimmed by 5 bases and the J gene end by 4 bases; junction bases not matched to a gene: 8. Looked up from germline, CDR1 is SEHNR and CDR2 is FQNEAQ (reference sequence). This CDR3 contains 15 residues. The same specimen was also included in a second study, on human thymus T cells.

This receptor was obtained from a girl under three years old with a congenital heart defect. This chain uses TRBV7-9 with TRBJ1-3, with 7 bases lining up with TRBD1. Sequencing was done on a sample of thymocytes. Here the CDR3 reads CASSRTGLGGNTIYF. In DNA, the CDR3 is TGTGCCAGCAGCAGGACAGGTTTGGGCGGAAACACCATATATTTT.